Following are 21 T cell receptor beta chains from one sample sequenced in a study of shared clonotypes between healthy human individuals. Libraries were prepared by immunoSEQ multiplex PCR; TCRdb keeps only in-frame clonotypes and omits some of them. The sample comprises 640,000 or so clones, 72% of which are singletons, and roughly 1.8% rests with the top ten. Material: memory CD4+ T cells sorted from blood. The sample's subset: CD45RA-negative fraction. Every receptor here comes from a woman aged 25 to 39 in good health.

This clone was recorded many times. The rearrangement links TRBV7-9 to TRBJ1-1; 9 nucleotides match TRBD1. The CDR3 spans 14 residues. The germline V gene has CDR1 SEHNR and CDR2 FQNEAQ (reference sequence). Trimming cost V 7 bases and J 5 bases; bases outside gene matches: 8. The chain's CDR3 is CASIELTGGTEAFF. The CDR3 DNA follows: TGTGCCAGCATTGAATTGACAGGGGGTACTGAAGCTTTCTTT.

In DNA form, the CDR3 reads TGTGCCAGCAGCTCCCAAACTGGCTTGAGTCGTGGCGAGCAGTACTTC. Its translation: CASSSQTGLSRGEQYF. The chain links TRBV7-2 to TRBJ2-7; D is uncertain. The V end was cut by 4 bases, the J end by 6 bases, with 22 bases between. The CDR3 is 16 amino acids. CDR1 is SGHTA and CDR2 is FQGNSA in the germline V gene. Full variable domain (outside the CDR3, taken from reference TRBV7-2 and TRBJ2-7): GAGVSQSPSNKVTEKGKDVELRCDPISGHTALYWYRQSLGQGLEFLIYFQGNSAPDKSGLPSDRFSAERTGGSVSTLTIQRTQQEDSAVYLCASSSQTGLSRGEQYFGPGTRLTVT.

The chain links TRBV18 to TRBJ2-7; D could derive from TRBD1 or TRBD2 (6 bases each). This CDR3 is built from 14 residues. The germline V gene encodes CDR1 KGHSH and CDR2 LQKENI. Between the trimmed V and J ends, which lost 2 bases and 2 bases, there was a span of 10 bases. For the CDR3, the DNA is TGTGCCAGCTCACCAGCGGGACACGCCTACGAGCAGTACTTC. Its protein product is CASSPAGHAYEQYF.

The CDR3 is CASSPIRGLGADTQYF. CDR3 bases: TGTGCCAGCAGTCCAATCCGGGGACTAGGGGCGGATACGCAGTATTTT. The chain is built from TRBV2 and TRBJ2-3, with TRBD2 identical over 8 bases. Trimming took 5 bases from V and 6 from J; bases not matched to a gene: 13. The CDR3 runs 16 residues. Germline lookup yields CDR1 SNHLY and CDR2 FYNNEI.

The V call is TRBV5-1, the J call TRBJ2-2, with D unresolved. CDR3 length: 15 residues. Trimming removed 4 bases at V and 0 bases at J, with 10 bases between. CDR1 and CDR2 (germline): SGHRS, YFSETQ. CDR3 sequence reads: CASSPTASNTGELFF. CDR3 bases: TGCGCCAGCAGCCCGACGGCATCGAACACCGGGGAGCTGTTTTTT. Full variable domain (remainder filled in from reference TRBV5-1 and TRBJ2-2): KAGVTQTPRYLIKTRGQQVTLSCSPISGHRSVSWYQQTPGQGLQFLFEYFSETQRNKGNFPGRFSGRQFSNSRSEMNVSTLELGDSALYLCASSPTASNTGELFFGEGSRLTVL.

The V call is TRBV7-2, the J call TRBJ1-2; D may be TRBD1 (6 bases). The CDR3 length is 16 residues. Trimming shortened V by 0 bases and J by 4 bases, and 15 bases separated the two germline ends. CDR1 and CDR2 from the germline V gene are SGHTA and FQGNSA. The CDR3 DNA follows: TGTGCCAGCAGCTTAGCCCCTCAGGGGCTACTCTATGGCTACACCTTC. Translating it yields CASSLAPQGLLYGYTF.

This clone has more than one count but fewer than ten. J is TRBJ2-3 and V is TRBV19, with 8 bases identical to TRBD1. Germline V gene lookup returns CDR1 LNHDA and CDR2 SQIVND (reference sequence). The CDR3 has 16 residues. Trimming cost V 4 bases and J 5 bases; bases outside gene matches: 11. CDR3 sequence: CASSTPGGVSGDTQYF. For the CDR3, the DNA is TGTGCCAGTAGTACCCCAGGGGGCGTATCAGGAGATACGCAGTATTTT.

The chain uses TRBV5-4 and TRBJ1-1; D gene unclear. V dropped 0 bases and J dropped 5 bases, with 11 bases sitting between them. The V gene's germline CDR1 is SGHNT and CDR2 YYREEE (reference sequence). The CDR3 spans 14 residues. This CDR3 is CASSLAKGRTEAFF. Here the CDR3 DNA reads TGTGCCAGCAGCTTGGCCAAAGGGAGGACTGAAGCTTTCTTT.

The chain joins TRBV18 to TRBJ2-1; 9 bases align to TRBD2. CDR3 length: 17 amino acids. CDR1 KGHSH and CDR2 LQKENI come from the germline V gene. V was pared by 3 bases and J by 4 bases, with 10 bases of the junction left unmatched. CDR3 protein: CASSPTIAGVGYNEQFF. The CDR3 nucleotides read TGTGCCAGCTCACCGACTATAGCGGGAGTGGGATACAATGAGCAGTTCTTC.

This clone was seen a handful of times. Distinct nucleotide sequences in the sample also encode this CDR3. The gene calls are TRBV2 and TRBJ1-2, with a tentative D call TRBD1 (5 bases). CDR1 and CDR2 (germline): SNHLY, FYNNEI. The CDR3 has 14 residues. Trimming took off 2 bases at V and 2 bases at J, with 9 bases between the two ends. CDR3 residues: CASSERGANYGYTF. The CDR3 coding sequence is TGTGCCAGCAGTGAAAGGGGTGCCAACTATGGCTACACCTTC.

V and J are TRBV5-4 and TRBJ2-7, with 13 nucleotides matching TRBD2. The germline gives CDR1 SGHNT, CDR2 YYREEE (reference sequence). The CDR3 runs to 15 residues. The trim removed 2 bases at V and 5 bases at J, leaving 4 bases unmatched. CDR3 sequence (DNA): TGTGCCAGCAGCTTAAGACTAGCGGGAGGAAACGAGCAGTACTTC. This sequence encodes CASSLRLAGGNEQYF.

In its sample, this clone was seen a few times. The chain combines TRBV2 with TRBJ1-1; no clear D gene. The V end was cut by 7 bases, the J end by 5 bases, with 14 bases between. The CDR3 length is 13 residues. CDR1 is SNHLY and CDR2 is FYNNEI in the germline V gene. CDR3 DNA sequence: TGTGCCAGCATTCGGGTTTATTGGACTGAAGCTTTCTTT. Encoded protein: CASIRVYWTEAFF.

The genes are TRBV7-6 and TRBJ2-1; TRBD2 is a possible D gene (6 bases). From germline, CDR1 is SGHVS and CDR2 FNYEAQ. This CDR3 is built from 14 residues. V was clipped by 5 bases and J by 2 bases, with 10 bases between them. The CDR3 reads CASSHPGAYNEQFF. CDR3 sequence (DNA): TGTGCCAGCAGCCACCCGGGGGCCTACAATGAGCAGTTCTTC.

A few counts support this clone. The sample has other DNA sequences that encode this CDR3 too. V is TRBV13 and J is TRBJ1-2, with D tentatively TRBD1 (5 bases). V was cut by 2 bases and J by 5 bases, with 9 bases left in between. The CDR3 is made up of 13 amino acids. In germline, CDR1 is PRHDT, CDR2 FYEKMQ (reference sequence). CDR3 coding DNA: TGTGCCAGCAGCTTAAGGGGCTCGTATGGCTACACCTTC. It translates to CASSLRGSYGYTF.

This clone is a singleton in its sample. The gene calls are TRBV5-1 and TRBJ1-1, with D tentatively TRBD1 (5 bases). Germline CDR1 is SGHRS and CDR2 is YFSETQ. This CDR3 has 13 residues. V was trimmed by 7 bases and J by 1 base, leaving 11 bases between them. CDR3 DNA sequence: TGCGCCAGCGCGGCTGGGACGAACACTGAAGCTTTCTTT. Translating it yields CASAAGTNTEAFF.

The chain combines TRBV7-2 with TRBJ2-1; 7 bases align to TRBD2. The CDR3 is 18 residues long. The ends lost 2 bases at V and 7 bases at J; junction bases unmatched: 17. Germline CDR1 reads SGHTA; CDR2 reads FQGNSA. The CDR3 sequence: CASSLRLIGRALGNEQFF. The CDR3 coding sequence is TGTGCCAGCAGCTTAAGGTTGATAGGGAGGGCCCTCGGGAATGAGCAGTTCTTC. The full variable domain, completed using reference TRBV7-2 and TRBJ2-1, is GAGVSQSPSNKVTEKGKDVELRCDPISGHTALYWYRQSLGQGLEFLIYFQGNSAPDKSGLPSDRFSAERTGGSVSTLTIQRTQQEDSAVYLCASSLRLIGRALGNEQFFGPGTRLTVL.

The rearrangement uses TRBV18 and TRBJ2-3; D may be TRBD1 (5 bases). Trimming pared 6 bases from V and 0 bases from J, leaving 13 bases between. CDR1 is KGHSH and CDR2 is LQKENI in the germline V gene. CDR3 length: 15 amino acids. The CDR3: CASSPGDSSTDTQYF. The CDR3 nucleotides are TGTGCCAGCTCCCCCGGCGACAGCAGCACAGATACGCAGTATTTT.

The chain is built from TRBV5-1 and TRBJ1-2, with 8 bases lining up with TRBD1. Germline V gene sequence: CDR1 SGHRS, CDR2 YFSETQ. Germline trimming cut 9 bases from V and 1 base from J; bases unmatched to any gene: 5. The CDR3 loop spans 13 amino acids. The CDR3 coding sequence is TGCGCCACTGCGACAGGGGTTAACTATGGCTACACCTTC. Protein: CATATGVNYGYTF.

The CDR3 protein is CTSSREGQGATANYGYTF. The CDR3 DNA follows: TGCACCAGCAGCCGGGAGGGACAGGGGGCGACAGCTAACTATGGCTACACCTTC. V usage is TRBV1 and J usage is TRBJ1-2; TRBD1, the table's D call, lacks a check against the DNA. TRBV1 is assigned pseudogene status. The CDR3 sequence is 18 residues long.

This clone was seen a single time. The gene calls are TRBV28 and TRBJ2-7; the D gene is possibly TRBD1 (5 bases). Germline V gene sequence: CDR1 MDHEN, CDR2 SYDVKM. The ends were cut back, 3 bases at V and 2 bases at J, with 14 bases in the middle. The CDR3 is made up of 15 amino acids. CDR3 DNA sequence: TGTGCCAGCAGTTTTCAGACAGTAGCTGCCTACGAGCAGTACTTC. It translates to CASSFQTVAAYEQYF.

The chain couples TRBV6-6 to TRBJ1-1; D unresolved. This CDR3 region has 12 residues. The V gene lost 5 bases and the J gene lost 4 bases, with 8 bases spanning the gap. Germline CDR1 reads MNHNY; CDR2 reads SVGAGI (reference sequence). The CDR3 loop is CASSTFGTEAFF. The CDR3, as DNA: TGTGCCAGCAGTACATTTGGCACTGAAGCTTTCTTT.